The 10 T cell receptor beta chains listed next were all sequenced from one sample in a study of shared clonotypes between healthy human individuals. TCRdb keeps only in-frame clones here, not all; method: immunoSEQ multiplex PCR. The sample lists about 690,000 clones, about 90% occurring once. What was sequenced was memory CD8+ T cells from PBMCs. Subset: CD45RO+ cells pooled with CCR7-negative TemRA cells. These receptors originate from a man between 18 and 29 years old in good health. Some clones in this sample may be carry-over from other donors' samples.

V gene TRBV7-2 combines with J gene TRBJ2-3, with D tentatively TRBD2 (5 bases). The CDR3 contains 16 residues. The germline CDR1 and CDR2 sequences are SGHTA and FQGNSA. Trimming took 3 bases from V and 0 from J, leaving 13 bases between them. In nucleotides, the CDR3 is TGTGCCAGCAGCTTCAGGAGGCGGGTTAGCACAGATACGCAGTATTTT. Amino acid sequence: CASSFRRRVSTDTQYF.

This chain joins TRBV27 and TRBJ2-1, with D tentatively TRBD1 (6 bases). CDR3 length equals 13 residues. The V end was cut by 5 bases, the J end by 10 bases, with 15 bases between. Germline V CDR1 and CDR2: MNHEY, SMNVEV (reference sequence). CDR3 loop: CASSITGTWEQFF. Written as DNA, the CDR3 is TGTGCCAGCAGTATCACAGGGACCTGGGAGCAGTTCTTC.

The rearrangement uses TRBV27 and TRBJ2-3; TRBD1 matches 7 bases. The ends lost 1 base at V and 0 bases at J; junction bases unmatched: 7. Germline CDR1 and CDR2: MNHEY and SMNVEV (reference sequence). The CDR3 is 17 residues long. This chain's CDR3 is CASSLWGTDPSTDTQYF. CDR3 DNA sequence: TGTGCCAGCAGTTTATGGGGGACAGATCCTAGCACAGATACGCAGTATTTT.

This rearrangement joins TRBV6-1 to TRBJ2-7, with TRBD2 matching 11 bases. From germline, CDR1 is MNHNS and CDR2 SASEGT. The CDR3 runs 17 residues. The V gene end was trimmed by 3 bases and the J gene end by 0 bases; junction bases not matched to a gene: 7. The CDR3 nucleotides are TGTGCCAGCAGTGATGGACTAGCGGGCTCTAGCTCCTACGAGCAGTACTTC. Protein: CASSDGLAGSSSYEQYF.

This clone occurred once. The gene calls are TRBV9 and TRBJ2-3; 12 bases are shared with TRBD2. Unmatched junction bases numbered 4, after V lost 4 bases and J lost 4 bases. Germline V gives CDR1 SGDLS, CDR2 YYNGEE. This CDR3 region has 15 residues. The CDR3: CASSTRTSGADTQYF. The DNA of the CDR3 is TGTGCCAGCAGCACCCGGACTAGCGGGGCAGATACGCAGTATTTT. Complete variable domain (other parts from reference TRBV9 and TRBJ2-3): DSGVTQTPKHLITATGQRVTLRCSPRSGDLSVYWYQQSLDQGLQFLIQYYNGEERAKGNILERFSAQQFPDLHSELNLSSLELGDSALYFCASSTRTSGADTQYFGPGTRLTVL.

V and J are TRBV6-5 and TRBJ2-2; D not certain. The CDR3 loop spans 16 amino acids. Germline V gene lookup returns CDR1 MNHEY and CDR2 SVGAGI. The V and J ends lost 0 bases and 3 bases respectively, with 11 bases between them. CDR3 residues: CASSYSLQTYTGELFF. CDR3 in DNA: TGTGCCAGCAGTTACTCCTTACAGACTTACACCGGGGAGCTGTTTTTT.

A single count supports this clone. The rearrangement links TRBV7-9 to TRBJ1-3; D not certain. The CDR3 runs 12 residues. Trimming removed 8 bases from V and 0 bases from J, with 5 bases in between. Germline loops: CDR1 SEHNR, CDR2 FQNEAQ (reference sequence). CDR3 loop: CASVSSGNTIYF. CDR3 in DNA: TGTGCCAGCGTAAGCTCTGGAAACACCATATATTTT.

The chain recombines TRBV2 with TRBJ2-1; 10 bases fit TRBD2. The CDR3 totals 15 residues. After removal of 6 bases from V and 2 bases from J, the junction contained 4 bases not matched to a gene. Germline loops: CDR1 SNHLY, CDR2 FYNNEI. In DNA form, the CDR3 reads TGTGCCAGCAGGAGCAGCGGGAGGGCCTACAATGAGCAGTTCTTC. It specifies CASRSSGRAYNEQFF.

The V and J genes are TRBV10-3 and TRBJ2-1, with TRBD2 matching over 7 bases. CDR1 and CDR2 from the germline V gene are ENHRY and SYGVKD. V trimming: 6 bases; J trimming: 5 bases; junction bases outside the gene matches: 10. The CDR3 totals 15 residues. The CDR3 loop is CAIRGWGGPDNEQFF. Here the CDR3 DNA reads TGTGCCATCAGAGGGTGGGGAGGGCCCGACAATGAGCAGTTCTTC.

The CDR3 DNA sequence: TGCGCCAGCAGCGGTGTGAGGCGGGAATGGGGAGAGACCCAGTACTTC. It yields the protein CASSGVRREWGETQYF. V is TRBV5-1 and J is TRBJ2-5; tentative D call: TRBD2 (6 bases). Germline-derived CDR1 and CDR2 are SGHRS and YFSETQ. The CDR3 consists of 16 residues. Trimming left V 4 bases short and J 4 bases short, with 20 bases between.